The subject of this entry is one T cell receptor beta chain. Its matching antigen is unknown. TCRdb ran MiXCR on the reads and lists one entry per CDR3 protein. The sample lists over 250,000 distinct CDR3 sequences; less than 25% were seen once. The record originates from a study of T cell repertoires in cytomegalovirus infection. Study at large: Recently identified HLA-C-restricted CMV epitopes were used, and well-studied HLA-B-restricted CMV epitopes were used as well. CMV infection together with matching HLA type was indicated by public TCR beta signatures.

Deletions cut 2 bases from V and 4 bases from J, with 13 bases between. CDR1 is MGHRA and CDR2 is YSYEKL in the germline V gene. This CDR3 is 15 amino acids long. Study-wide results and caveats: CMV-specific HLA-C-restricted TCR beta clonotypes dominated the ex vivo response.

J is TRBJ2-3 and V is TRBV4-1; D call uncertain. The sample in question was cultured PBMCs, obtained from culture after CMV antigen stimulation. This clonotype was sampled from a human donor in good health (CMV status not recorded). Some clones in this sample may be carry-over from other donors' samples. CDR3 sequence (DNA): TGCGCCAGCAGCCAACTAGGTGGAATGGCAGATACGCAGTATTTT. Its translation: CASSQLGGMADTQYF.